The rows below give T cell receptor beta chains drawn from one sample of a study of human thymus T cells. The method was immunoSEQ multiplex PCR; TCRdb's version includes in-frame clones alone and lacks a portion of them. Here the sample spans about 78,000 clones, around 96% being singletons. Specimen: thymus tissue. Every receptor here comes from a boy less than two years old with a congenital heart defect but otherwise immunologically healthy. Each CDR3 is given with its conserved first and last residue. A D gene is named only where the DNA matches it firmly. Expanded clones get a size class; other rows say once, few or many, or leave the size out.

>TRBV19|.|.|TRBJ2-3
CASSMARGRPSTDTQYF
TGTGCCAGTAGTATGGCTCGCGGGCGTCCTAGCACAGATACGCAGTATTTT
>TRBV14|.|once|TRBJ1-4
CASSQEVDKFGEKLFF
TGTGCCAGCAGCCAAGAGGTAGACAAGTTCGGGGAAAAACTGTTTTTT
>TRBV7-2|.|.|TRBJ2-5
CASSLAMIGGTQYF
TGTGCCAGCAGCTTAGCGATGATAGGCGGGACCCAGTACTTC
>TRBV4-1|.|.|TRBJ2-4
CASSQESVRILAKNIQYF
TGCGCCAGCAGCCAAGAATCGGTTAGGATTCTAGCCAAAAACATTCAGTACTTC
>TRBV18|.|.|TRBJ1-3
CASSPEIQVLSGNTIYF
TGTGCCAGCTCACCCGAGATACAGGTTCTCTCTGGAAACACCATATATTTT
>TRBV5-4|.|once|TRBJ1-2
CASSLEEGQGF
TGTGCCAGCAGCTTGGAAGAGGGGCAGGGCTTC
>TRBV6-5|TRBD1|once|TRBJ1-2
CASRRQGDYGYTF
TGTGCCAGCAGGAGACAGGGGGACTATGGCTACACCTTC
>TRBV29-1|.|.|TRBJ1-2
CSVRPQHSGYGYTF
TGCAGCGTCCGCCCCCAGCATTCGGGCTATGGCTACACCTTC
>TRBV5-6|.|.|TRBJ1-5
CASSLVRGNQPQHF
TGTGCCAGCAGCTTGGTAAGGGGGAATCAGCCCCAGCATTTT
>TRBV5-1|.|.|TRBJ1-3
CASSLDDGNSGNTIYF
TGCGCCAGCAGCTTGGATGACGGGAACTCTGGAAACACCATATATTTT
>TRBV28|.|.|TRBJ2-1
CASSPSGITLDEQFF
TGTGCCAGCAGTCCTTCGGGGATTACTTTGGATGAGCAGTTCTTC
>TRBV11-2|.|.|TRBJ1-3
CATWSSGNTIYF
TGTGCCACCTGGAGCTCTGGAAACACCATATATTTT
>TRBV27|TRBD2|.|TRBJ2-3
CASRVSWREGADTQYF
TGTGCCAGCAGGGTGTCTTGGCGGGAGGGCGCAGATACGCAGTATTTT
>TRBV19|.|.|TRBJ2-3
CASSIRAGERTDTQYF
TGTGCCAGTAGTATTCGGGCAGGGGAGAGGACAGATACGCAGTATTTT
>TRBV27|TRBD2|.|TRBJ2-3
CASSFARLAPSGNTDTQYF
TGTGCCAGCAGTTTTGCCAGATTAGCGCCTAGCGGTAACACAGATACGCAGTATTTT
>TRBV30|TRBD1|.|TRBJ1-1
CAGYPGQSKGTEAFF
TGTGCCGGTTATCCGGGACAGTCCAAGGGAACTGAAGCTTTCTTT
>TRBV15|TRBD1|.|TRBJ1-4
CATSRPGQGLSFPLVATNEKLFF
TGTGCCACCAGCAGACCCGGACAGGGATTGTCTTTCCCGTTAGTTGCAACTAATGAAAAACTGTTTTTT
>TRBV27|.|.|TRBJ2-2
CASSRLRGNTGELFF
TGTGCCAGCAGCCGTTTACGGGGGAACACCGGGGAGCTGTTTTTT
>TRBV6-6|.|.|TRBJ1-5
CASSYTGNHSNQPQHF
TGTGCCAGCAGTTACACAGGAAACCATAGCAATCAGCCCCAGCATTTT
>TRBV6-1|.|.|TRBJ2-2
CASNPLWLSGELFF
TGTGCCAGCAACCCCTTATGGCTCTCCGGGGAGCTGTTTTTT
>TRBV18|.|.|TRBJ2-5
CASSPPPERETQYF
TGTGCCAGCTCACCCCCCCCTGAGCGAGAGACCCAGTACTTC
>TRBV2|.|.|TRBJ1-1
CASSIKNGEFNTEAFF
TGTGCCAGCAGCATAAAGAACGGGGAGTTTAACACTGAAGCTTTCTTT